Listed below are T cell receptor beta chains from one sample, sequenced in a study of T-cell reconstitution after alpha-beta-depleted transplantation in children. Each CDR3 protein gets one entry after TCRdb re-called the PCR reads with MiXCR. Of approximately 520,000 distinct CDR3 sequences listed, around a third are singletons. Sequences were derived from PBMCs from the stem cell graft donor, sampled from the stem cell graft. The receptors shown here come from a human donor who donated a stem cell graft to a child with aplastic anemia. CDR3s include the opening cysteine and the closing phenylalanine or tryptophan. Fields, in order: J gene, V gene, D gene, clone size, CDR3 DNA, CDR3 protein. The D gene is left open where the match is weak. Where a row states a size, it is once, few, many or the class of an expanded clone; other rows omit it.

>TRBJ1-1|TRBV5-4|TRBD1|-
TGTGCCAGCAGCACACAGGGGGCGAACACTGAAGCTTTCTTT
CASSTQGANTEAFF
>TRBJ1-2|TRBV7-2|-|-
TGTGCCAGCAGCTTAACGCAGGGTCGCGGCTACACCTTC
CASSLTQGRGYTF
>TRBJ2-1|TRBV24-1|TRBD1|-
TGTGCCACCCAGGGACAGGGCCCCAATGAGCAGTTCTTC
CATQGQGPNEQFF
>TRBJ2-1|TRBV5-1|TRBD2|few
TGCGCCAGCAGCTTGACTAGCGGGATCGATGAGCAGTTCTTC
CASSLTSGIDEQFF
>TRBJ1-1|TRBV7-7|-|-
TGTGCCAGCAGCTCGGCGATGGGGGGAAGAGCTTTCTTT
CASSSAMGGRAFF
>TRBJ2-7|TRBV4-3|TRBD1|-
TGCGCCAGCAGCCAAGATACAGGGGGACACTTATCCTACGAGCAGTACTTC
CASSQDTGGHLSYEQYF
>TRBJ1-2|TRBV9|-|-
TGTGCCAGCAGCGTAGACGCTAACTATGGCTACACCTTC
CASSVDANYGYTF
>TRBJ1-2|TRBV15|-|few
TGTGCCACCAGCAGGGGCAGGGTGGATGGCTACACCTTC
CATSRGRVDGYTF
>TRBJ2-7|TRBV20-1|TRBD1|few
TGCAGTGCTAGAGTACCAGGGGGTATACTTAGGGACGAGCAGTACTTC
CSARVPGGILRDEQYF
>TRBJ2-7|TRBV7-9|TRBD2|-
TGTGCCAGCAGCGCGCCCGGGGGGAAGGACGAGCAGTACTTC
CASSAPGGKDEQYF
>TRBJ1-4|TRBV6-5|-|-
TGTGCCAGCAGTTACTCGAGGGGGGGGCGCGAAAAACTGTTTTTT
CASSYSRGGREKLFF
>TRBJ2-1|TRBV5-1|TRBD2|few
TGCGCCAGCAGCTTGGCCACTAGCGGGAGCCATGAGCAGTTCTTC
CASSLATSGSHEQFF
>TRBJ2-5|TRBV5-4|-|-
TGTGCCAGCAGCTTGGCATCCGGGGCGTCCCAAGAGACCCAGTACTTC
CASSLASGASQETQYF
>TRBJ2-1|TRBV6-4|-|-
TGTGCCAGCAGTGAGGGTTTAATGGGCCCCTACAATGAGCAGTTCTTC
CASSEGLMGPYNEQFF
>TRBJ2-5|TRBV11-3|-|-
TGTGCCAGCAGCTTAGCCAGTGAAGACCCCAGCGAGACCCAGTACTTC
CASSLASEDPSETQYF
>TRBJ2-7|TRBV29-1|-|few
TGCAGCGTTGGGCGGACAGAACCCTACGAGCAGTACTTC
CSVGRTEPYEQYF
>TRBJ2-1|TRBV24-1|TRBD2|-
TGTGCGACCAGTGATGTGGGTAATAGCGGGAGAGCGGGGGCCTTTTCCTACAATGAGCAGTTCTTC
CATSDVGNSGRAGAFSYNEQFF
>TRBJ2-1|TRBV7-9|-|-
TGTGCCAGCAGCTCTGACAGTCAGGAGCAGTTCTTC
CASSSDSQEQFF
>TRBJ2-1|TRBV5-4|TRBD1|-
TGTGCCAGCAGCACCAGGCAGGGGGCCTGGAATGAGCAGTTCTTC
CASSTRQGAWNEQFF
>TRBJ2-3|TRBV24-1|-|-
TGTGCCACCAGTGATTACGGGGCTCGGCCAGATACGCAGTATTTT
CATSDYGARPDTQYF
>TRBJ2-1|TRBV5-6|-|-
TGTGCCAGCAGCCTCGTTTGGGGGGCCAGGGCGGATGAGCAGTTCTTC
CASSLVWGARADEQFF
>TRBJ1-2|TRBV19|TRBD1|-
TGTGCCAGTAGCCGGGACAGAAAGTATGGCTACACCTTC
CASSRDRKYGYTF
>TRBJ2-4|TRBV9|-|-
TGTGCCAGCAGCGTAATGGGGGAGGCCATTCAGTACTTC
CASSVMGEAIQYF
>TRBJ2-2|TRBV2|-|-
TGTGCCAGCAGTAATCCCAATTACAACACCGGGGAGCTGTTTTTT
CASSNPNYNTGELFF
>TRBJ2-5|TRBV19|-|-
TGTGCCAGTAGTATCACCCGTGGGGGCAAGAACCAAGAGACCCAGTACTTC
CASSITRGGKNQETQYF
>TRBJ1-3|TRBV12-3/TRBV12-4|TRBD1|few
TGTGCCAGCAGTTGGACAGGCACTGGAAACACCATATATTTT
CASSWTGTGNTIYF
>TRBJ2-3|TRBV4-2|TRBD1|-
TGTGCCAGCAGCCCATTACAGGGGGCTAGCACAGATACGCAGTATTTT
CASSPLQGASTDTQYF
>TRBJ2-3|TRBV7-2|-|once
TGTGCCAGCAGCTTAGTTTCAATAGGGACAGATACGCAGTATTTT
CASSLVSIGTDTQYF
>TRBJ2-3|TRBV28|-|-
TGTGCCAGCAGCACGACTGGGACCACAGATACGCAGTATTTT
CASSTTGTTDTQYF
>TRBJ2-7|TRBV6-1|TRBD2|few
TGTGCCAGCAGTGATCGACTAGCGGGACGCGAGCAGTACTTC
CASSDRLAGREQYF
>TRBJ2-5|TRBV7-3|-|-
TGTGCCAGCAGCTTTGGCGGACCCGGTGAGACCCAGTACTTC
CASSFGGPGETQYF
>TRBJ2-1|TRBV4-3|-|-
TGCGCCAGCACTCCACGTATTCCGGGGAACAATGAGCAGTTCTTC
CASTPRIPGNNEQFF
>TRBJ1-3|TRBV20-1|-|-
TGCAGTGCTAGAGATCAGGCAGGCGGAAACACCATATATTTT
CSARDQAGGNTIYF
>TRBJ2-5|TRBV20-1|TRBD2|-
TGCAGTGCGGACGGACTAGCGGGAGGGACACAAGAGACCCAGTACTTC
CSADGLAGGTQETQYF
>TRBJ2-1|TRBV27|-|-
TGTGCCAGCAGTTTACCCCGCGCTCCCCCCCGTGAGCAGTTCTTC
CASSLPRAPPREQFF
>TRBJ2-6|TRBV20-1|TRBD2|few
TGCAGTGCTAGGTCTAGCGGGAACTCTGGGGCCAACGTCCTGACTTTC
CSARSSGNSGANVLTF
>TRBJ1-6|TRBV6-1|TRBD1|few
TGTGCCAGCAGACTACAGGGGTATAATTCACCCCTCCACTTT
CASRLQGYNSPLHF
>TRBJ2-7|TRBV5-1|-|-
TGCGCCAGCAGTGATGGGACTGAAACCTACGAGCAGTACTTC
CASSDGTETYEQYF
>TRBJ2-5|TRBV7-2|-|few
TGTGCCAGCAGCTTTACAGGGCACCAAGAGACCCAGTACTTC
CASSFTGHQETQYF
>TRBJ2-1|TRBV7-3|-|few
TGTGCCAGCAGCGCCTCGATGATGACTAACGGCTTCAATGAGCAGTTCTTC
CASSASMMTNGFNEQFF
>TRBJ2-5|TRBV14|TRBD2|-
TGTGCCAGCAGCCTCCTGACTAGCGGCGAGACCCAGTACTTC
CASSLLTSGETQYF
>TRBJ1-5|TRBV27|-|-
TGTGCCACCTCGGGATTAGGGGATCAGCCCCAGCATTTT
CATSGLGDQPQHF
>TRBJ2-2|TRBV25-1|-|few
TGTGCCAGCGCTGGAGGGTTGGGCACCGGGGAGCTGTTTTTT
CASAGGLGTGELFF